What follows describes a single TCR beta chain. Its antigen is as yet unknown. This CDR3 spans 22 amino acids. This sample was included in a study of identical twins. General study findings and limits: For cord blood, abundant beta clonotypes had fewer insertions, unlike memory repertoires, which showed none.

MiXCR, run by TCRdb on the 5' RACE reads, gives a single entry per CDR3 protein. This table holds some 730,000 distinct CDR3 sequences, 15% to 20% found once. The sample also formed part of further work on T cells expressing NK-cell markers.

This receptor was obtained from a woman younger than 30 in good health. The V and J genes are TRBV21-1 and TRBJ1-2; the table's D call TRBD1 went unverified against the DNA. TRBV21-1 constitutes a pseudogene. The sequenced sample consisted of PBMCs. CDR3 DNA: TGTGCCAGCAGCAAAGGCGGCCAAAAGGTCGTCCGGGACAGGGGCGAAAACTATGGCTACACCTTC. Amino acids: CASSKGGQKVVRDRGENYGYTF.